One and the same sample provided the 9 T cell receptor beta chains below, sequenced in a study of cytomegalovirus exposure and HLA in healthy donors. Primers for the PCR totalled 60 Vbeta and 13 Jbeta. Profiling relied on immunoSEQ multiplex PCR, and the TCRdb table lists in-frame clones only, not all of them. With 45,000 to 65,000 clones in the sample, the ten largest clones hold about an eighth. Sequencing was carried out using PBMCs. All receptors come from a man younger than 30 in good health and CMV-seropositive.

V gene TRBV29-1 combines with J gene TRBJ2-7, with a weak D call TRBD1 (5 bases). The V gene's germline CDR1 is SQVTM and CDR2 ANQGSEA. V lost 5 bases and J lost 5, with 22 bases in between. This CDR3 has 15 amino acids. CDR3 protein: CSVTPLQGLGNEQYF. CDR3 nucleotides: TGCAGCGTTACCCCCCTCCAGGGCCTAGGGAACGAGCAGTACTTC.

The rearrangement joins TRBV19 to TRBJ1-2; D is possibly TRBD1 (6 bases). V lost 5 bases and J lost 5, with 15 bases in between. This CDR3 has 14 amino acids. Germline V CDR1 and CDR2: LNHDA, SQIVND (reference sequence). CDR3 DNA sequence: TGTGCCAGTAGTCCACGACAGGCGGAATATGGCTACACCTTC. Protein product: CASSPRQAEYGYTF.

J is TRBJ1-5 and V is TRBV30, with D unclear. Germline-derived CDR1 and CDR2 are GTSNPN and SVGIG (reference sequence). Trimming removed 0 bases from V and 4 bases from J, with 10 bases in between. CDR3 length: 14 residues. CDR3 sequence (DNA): TGTGCCTGGAGTGTAAACGTCGGGAATCAGCCCCAGCATTTT. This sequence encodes CAWSVNVGNQPQHF.

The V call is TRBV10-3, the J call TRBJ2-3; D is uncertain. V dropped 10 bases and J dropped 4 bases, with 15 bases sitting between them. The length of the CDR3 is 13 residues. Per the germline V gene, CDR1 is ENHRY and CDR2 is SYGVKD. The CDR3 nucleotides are TGTGCCAACGAGGTAGGCCAAGCAGATACGCAGTATTTT. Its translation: CANEVGQADTQYF.

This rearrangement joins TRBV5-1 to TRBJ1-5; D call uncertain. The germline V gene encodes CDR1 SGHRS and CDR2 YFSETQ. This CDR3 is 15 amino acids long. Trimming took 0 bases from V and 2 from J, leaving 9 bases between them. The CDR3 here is CASSLGQSGNQPQHF. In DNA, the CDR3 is TGCGCCAGCAGCTTGGGCCAGTCCGGCAATCAGCCCCAGCATTTT.

The CDR3 coding sequence is TGTGCCAGCAGCCCGAGGGGGACCAAAAACATTCAGTACTTC. Translated: CASSPRGTKNIQYF. This chain joins TRBV5-5 and TRBJ2-4, with D possibly matching TRBD1 (6 bases). V shed 4 bases and J shed 2 bases, with 10 bases lying between them. The CDR3 length is 14 residues. Germline V lookup: CDR1 SGHKS, CDR2 YYEKEE (reference sequence).

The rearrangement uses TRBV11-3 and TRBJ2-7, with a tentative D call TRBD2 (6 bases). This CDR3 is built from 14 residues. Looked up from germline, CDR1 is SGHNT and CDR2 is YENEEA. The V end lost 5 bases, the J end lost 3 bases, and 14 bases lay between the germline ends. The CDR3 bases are TGTGCCAGCAGCCGCCGGGACTCGGGCTACGAGCAGTACTTC. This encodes CASSRRDSGYEQYF.

CDR3 sequence (DNA): TGTGCCAGCAGCACTCCGGGACAGGGGGCCGTAGCCCCACTCTACACCTTC. Its protein is CASSTPGQGAVAPLYTF. The gene calls are TRBV21-1 and TRBJ1-2; the tabulated D call, TRBD1, remains unverified against the DNA. TRBV21-1 is a pseudogene. The CDR3 is made up of 17 amino acids.

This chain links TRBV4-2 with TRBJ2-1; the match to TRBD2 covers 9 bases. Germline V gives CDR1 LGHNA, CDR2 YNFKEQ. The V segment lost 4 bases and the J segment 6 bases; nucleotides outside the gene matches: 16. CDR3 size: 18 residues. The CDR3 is CASSPGTDLAGEINEQFF. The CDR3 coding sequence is TGTGCCAGCAGCCCCGGGACCGACTTAGCGGGAGAAATCAATGAGCAGTTCTTC.